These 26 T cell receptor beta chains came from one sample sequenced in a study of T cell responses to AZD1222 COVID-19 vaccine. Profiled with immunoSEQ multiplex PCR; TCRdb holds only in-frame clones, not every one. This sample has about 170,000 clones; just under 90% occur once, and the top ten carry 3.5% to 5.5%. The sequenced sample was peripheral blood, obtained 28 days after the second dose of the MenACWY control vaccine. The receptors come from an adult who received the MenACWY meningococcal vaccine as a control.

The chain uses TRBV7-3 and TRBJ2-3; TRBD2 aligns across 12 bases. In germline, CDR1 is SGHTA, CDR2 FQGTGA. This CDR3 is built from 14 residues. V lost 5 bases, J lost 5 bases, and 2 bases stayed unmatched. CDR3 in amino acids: CASSTGLAGDTQYF. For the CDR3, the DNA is TGTGCCAGCAGCACGGGACTAGCGGGAGATACGCAGTATTTT. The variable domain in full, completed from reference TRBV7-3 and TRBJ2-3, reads GAGVSQTPSNKVTEKGKYVELRCDPISGHTALYWYRQSLGQGPEFLIYFQGTGAADDSGLPNDRFFAVRPEGSVSTLKIQRTERGDSAVYLCASSTGLAGDTQYFGPGTRLTVL.

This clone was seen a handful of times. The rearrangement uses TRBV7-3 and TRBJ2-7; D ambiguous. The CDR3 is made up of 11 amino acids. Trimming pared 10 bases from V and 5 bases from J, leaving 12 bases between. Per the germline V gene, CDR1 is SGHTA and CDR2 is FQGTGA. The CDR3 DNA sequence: TGTGCCACCCGCCCGGACCACGAGCAGTACTTC. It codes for CATRPDHEQYF.

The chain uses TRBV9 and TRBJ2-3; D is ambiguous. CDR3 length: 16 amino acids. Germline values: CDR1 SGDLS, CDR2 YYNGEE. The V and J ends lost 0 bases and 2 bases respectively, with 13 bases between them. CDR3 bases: TGTGCCAGCAGCGTAGGAGTAGACTCGTCCACAGATACGCAGTATTTT. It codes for CASSVGVDSSTDTQYF.

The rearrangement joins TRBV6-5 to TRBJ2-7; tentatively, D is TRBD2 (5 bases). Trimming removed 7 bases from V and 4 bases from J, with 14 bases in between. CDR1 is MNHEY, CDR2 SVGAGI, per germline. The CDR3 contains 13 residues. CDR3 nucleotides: TGTGCCAGCACAGGACGGAGGCCTTACGAGCAGTACTTC. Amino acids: CASTGRRPYEQYF.

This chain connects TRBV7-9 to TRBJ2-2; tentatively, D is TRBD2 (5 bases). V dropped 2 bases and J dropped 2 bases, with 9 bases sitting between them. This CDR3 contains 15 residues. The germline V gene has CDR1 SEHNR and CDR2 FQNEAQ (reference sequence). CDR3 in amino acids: CASSLLEGNTGELFF. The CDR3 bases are TGTGCCAGCAGCTTATTAGAGGGAAACACCGGGGAGCTGTTTTTT.

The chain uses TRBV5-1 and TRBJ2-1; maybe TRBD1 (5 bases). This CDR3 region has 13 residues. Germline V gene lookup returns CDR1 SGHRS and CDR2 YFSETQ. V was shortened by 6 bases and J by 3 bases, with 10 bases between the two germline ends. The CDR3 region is CASINRNYNEQFF. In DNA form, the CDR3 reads TGCGCCAGCATTAACAGGAACTACAATGAGCAGTTCTTC.

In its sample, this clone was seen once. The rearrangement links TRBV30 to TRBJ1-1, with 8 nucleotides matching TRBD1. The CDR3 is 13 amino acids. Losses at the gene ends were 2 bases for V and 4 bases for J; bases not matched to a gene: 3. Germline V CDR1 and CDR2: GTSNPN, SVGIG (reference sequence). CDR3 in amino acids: CAWSRQGSTEAFF. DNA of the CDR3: TGTGCCTGGAGTAGACAGGGGAGCACTGAAGCTTTCTTT. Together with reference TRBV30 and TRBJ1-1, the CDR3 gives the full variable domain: SQTIHQWPATLVQPVGSPLSLECTVEGTSNPNLYWYRQAAGRGLQLLFYSVGIGQISSEVPQNLSASRPQDRQFILSSKKLLLSDSGFYLCAWSRQGSTEAFFGQGTRLTVV.

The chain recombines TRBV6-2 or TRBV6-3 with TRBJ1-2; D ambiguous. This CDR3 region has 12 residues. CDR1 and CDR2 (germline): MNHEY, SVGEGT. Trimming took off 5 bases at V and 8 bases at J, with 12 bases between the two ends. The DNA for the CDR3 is TGTGCCAGCAGTACTGGACGGCGGGGCTACACCTTC. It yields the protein CASSTGRRGYTF.

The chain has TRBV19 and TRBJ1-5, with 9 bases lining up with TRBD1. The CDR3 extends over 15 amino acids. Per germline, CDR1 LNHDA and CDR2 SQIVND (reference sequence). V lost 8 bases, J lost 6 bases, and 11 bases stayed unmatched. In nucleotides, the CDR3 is TGTGCCAGTGGACCGGGACAGGGAACCGTTCAGCCCCAGCATTTT. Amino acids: CASGPGQGTVQPQHF.

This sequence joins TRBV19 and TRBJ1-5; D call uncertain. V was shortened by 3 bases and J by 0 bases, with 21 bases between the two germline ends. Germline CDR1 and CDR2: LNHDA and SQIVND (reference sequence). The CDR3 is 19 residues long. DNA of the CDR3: TGTGCCAGTAGTATGATCCACCGTCAAAACTCGTATAGCAATCAGCCCCAGCATTTT. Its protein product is CASSMIHRQNSYSNQPQHF.

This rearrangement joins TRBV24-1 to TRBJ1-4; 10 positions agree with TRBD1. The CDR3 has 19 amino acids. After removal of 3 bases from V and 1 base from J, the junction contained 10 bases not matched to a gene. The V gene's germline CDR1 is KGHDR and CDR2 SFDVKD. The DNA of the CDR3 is TGTGCCACCAGTGATGCCCCCGGGACAGGGGTGGGAACTAATGAAAAACTGTTTTTT. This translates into CATSDAPGTGVGTNEKLFF.

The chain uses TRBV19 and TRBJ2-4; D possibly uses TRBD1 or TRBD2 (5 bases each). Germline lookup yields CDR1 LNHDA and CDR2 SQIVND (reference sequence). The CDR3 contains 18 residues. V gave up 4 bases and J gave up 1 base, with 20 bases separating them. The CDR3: CASSKGAGAVKAKNIQYF. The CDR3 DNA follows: TGTGCCAGTAGTAAAGGGGCCGGGGCCGTGAAGGCCAAAAACATTCAGTACTTC.

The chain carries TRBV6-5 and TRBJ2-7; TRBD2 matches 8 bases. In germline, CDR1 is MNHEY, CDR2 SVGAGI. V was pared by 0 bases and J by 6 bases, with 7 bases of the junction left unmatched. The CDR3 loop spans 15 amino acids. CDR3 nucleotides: TGTGCCAGCAGTTACTCGGGGACTAGAGTTTCCGAGCAGTACTTC. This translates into CASSYSGTRVSEQYF.

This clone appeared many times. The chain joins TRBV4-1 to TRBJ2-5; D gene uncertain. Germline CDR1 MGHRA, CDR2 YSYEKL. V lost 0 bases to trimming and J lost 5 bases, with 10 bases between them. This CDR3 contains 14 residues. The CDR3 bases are TGCGCCAGCAGCCAAGATCAGGCGGCTGAGACCCAGTACTTC. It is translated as CASSQDQAAETQYF.

The CDR3 loop is CAWRIRGGTEAFF. CDR3 coding DNA: TGTGCCTGGAGGATCAGGGGTGGCACTGAAGCTTTCTTT. The chain is built from TRBV30 and TRBJ1-1; D is perhaps TRBD1 (6 bases). Trimming took off 3 bases at V and 4 bases at J, with 12 bases between the two ends. Germline V gene sequence: CDR1 GTSNPN, CDR2 SVGIG (reference sequence). The CDR3 covers 13 residues.

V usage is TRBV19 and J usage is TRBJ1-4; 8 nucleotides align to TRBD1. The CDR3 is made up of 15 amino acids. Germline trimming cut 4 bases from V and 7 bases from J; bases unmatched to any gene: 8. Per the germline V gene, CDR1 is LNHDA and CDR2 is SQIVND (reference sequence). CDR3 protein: CASSRPGQGIEKLFF. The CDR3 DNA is TGTGCCAGTAGTAGACCCGGACAGGGTATTGAAAAACTGTTTTTT.

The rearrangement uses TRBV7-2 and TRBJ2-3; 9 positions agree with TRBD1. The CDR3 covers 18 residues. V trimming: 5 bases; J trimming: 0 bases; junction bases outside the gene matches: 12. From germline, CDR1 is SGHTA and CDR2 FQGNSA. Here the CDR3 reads CASSPWGTGTLSTDTQYF. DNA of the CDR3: TGTGCCAGCAGCCCTTGGGGGACAGGGACCCTCAGCACAGATACGCAGTATTTT.

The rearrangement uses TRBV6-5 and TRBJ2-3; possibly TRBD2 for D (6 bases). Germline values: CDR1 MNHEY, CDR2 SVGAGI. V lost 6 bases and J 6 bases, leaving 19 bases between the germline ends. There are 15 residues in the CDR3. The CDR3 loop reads CASRRTGDRWDTQYF. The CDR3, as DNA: TGTGCCAGCAGACGTACGGGGGATCGGTGGGATACGCAGTATTTT.

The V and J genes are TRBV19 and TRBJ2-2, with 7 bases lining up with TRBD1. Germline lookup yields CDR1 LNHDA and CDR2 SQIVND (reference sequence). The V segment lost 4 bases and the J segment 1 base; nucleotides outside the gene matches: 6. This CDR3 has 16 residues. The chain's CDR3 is CASSTTGARNTGELFF. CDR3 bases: TGTGCCAGTAGTACCACAGGGGCCCGGAACACCGGGGAGCTGTTTTTT.

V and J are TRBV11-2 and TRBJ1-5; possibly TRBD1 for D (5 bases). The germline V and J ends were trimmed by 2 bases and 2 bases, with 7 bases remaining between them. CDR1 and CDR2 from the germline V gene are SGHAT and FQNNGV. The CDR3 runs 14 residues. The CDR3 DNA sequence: TGTGCCAGCAGCTTACAGGGCGGCAATCAGCCCCAGCATTTT. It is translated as CASSLQGGNQPQHF.

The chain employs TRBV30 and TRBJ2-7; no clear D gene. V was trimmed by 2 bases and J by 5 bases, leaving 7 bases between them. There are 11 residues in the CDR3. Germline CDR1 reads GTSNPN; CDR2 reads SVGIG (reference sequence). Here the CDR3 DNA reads TGTGCCTGGAGTAGCTTCCACGAGCAGTACTTC. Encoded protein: CAWSSFHEQYF. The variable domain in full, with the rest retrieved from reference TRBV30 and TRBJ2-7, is SQTIHQWPATLVQPVGSPLSLECTVEGTSNPNLYWYRQAAGRGLQLLFYSVGIGQISSEVPQNLSASRPQDRQFILSSKKLLLSDSGFYLCAWSSFHEQYFGPGTRLTVT.

CDR3 sequence: CASSPSRDIVKGYTF. The CDR3 DNA reads as TGTGCCAGCTCACCGTCGAGAGACATCGTTAAGGGCTACACCTTC. V is TRBV18 and J is TRBJ1-2, with no clear D. The germline V and J ends were trimmed by 3 bases and 8 bases, with 19 bases remaining between them. This CDR3 contains 15 residues. Germline lookup yields CDR1 KGHSH and CDR2 LQKENI.

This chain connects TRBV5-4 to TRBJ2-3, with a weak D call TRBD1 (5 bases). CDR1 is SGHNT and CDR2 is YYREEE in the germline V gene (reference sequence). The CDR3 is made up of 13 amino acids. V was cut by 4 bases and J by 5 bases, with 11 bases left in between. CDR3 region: CASSGRDQDTQYF. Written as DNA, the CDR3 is TGTGCCAGCAGCGGCAGGGATCAAGATACGCAGTATTTT.

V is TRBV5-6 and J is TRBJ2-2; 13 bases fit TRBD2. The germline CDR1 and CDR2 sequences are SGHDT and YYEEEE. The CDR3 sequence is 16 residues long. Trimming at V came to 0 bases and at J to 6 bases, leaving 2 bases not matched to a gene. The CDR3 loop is CASSLGTSGSAGELFF. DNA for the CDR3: TGTGCCAGCAGCTTGGGGACTAGCGGGAGTGCCGGGGAGCTGTTTTTT.

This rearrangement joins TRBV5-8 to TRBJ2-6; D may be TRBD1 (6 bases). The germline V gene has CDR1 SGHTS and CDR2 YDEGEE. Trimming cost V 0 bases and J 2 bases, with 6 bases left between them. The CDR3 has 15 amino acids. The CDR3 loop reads CASSLAGAGANVLTF. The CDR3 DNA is TGTGCCAGCAGCTTGGCAGGGGCTGGGGCCAACGTCCTGACTTTC.

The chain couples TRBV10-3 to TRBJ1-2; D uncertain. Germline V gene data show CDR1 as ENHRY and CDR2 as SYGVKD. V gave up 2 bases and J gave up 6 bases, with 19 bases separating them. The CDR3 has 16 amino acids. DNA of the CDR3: TGTGCCATCAGTGAGGCCAGGTTGGTGGCTGTGCATGGCTACACCTTC. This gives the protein CAISEARLVAVHGYTF.